This TCR beta chain derives from a study of Graves' ophthalmopathy and Graves' hyperthyroidism. Study at large: Peripheral blood was obtained at first diagnosis, ahead of any treatment.

General study points: Blood also contained most of the expanded thyroid clonotypes above 0.001 frequency. A model of 13 signatures distinguished ophthalmopathy from stable hyperthyroidism at roughly 86% sensitivity and roughly 80% specificity.

Diagnosis used clinical symptoms, serum thyroxine, TRAb, thyroid ultrasound and orbital computed tomography. This clonotype was recorded at least ten times. What it binds is unknown. Amplified TCR beta CDR3 regions were obtained using RNA transcripts as template. The first round was an RT-PCR with HTBI primers, and the second round was a multiplex PCR. In TCRdb, the multiplex PCR reads were re-called with MiXCR into one record per CDR3 protein. The sample contains 200,000 to 250,000 distinct CDR3 sequences, roughly a fifth of which appear only once. CDR3 size: 16 residues. Germline V gene lookup returns CDR1 MDHEN and CDR2 SYDVKM. V lost 6 bases and J lost 7; bases outside the gene matches: 17.

The sample was peripheral blood. J is TRBJ2-5 and V is TRBV28, with 7 bases aligning to TRBD1. The sequence was obtained from a woman aged 50 to 60 with Graves' ophthalmopathy. This chain's CDR3 is CASRATGLGFKTTQYF. CDR3 DNA: TGTGCCAGCAGGGCGACAGGGCTGGGTTTCAAGACGACCCAGTACTTC.